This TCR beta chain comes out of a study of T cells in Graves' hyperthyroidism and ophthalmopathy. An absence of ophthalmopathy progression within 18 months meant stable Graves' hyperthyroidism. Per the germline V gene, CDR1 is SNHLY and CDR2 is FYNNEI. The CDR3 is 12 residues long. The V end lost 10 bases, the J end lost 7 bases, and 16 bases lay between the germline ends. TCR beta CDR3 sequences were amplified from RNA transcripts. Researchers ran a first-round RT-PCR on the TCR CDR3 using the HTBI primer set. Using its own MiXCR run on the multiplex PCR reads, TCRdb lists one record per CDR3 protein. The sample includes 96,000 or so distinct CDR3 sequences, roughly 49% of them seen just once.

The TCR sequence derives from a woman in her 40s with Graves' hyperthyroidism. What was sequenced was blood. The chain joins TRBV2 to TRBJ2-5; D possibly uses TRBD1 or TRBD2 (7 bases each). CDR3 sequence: CATGTASGTQYF. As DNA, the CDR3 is TGTGCCACCGGGACAGCTAGCGGGACCCAGTACTTC.